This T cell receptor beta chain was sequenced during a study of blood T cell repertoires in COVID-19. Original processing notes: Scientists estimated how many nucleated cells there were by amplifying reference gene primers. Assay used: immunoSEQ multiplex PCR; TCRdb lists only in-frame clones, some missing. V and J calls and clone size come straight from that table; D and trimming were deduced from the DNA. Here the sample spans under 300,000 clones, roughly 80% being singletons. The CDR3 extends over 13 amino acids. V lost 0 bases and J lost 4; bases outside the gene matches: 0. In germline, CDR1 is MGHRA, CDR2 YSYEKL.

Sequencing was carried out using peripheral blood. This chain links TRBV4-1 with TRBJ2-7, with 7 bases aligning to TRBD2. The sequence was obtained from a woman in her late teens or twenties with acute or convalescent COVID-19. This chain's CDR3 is CASSQEGGYEQYF. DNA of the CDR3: TGCGCCAGCAGCCAAGAGGGGGGGTACGAGCAGTACTTC.